Sequencing of this TCR beta chain was carried out in a study of identical twins. TCRdb ran MiXCR on the 5' RACE reads and lists one entry per CDR3 protein. The profile shows some 690,000 distinct CDR3 sequences, 20% to 25% of them singletons. The sample was also reused in another study, on T cells expressing NK-cell markers. From that study: As a fraction of CD8+ T cells, dominant NKG2C+ clonotypes reached about 1.0-7.0% in six or seven donors.

The TCR comes from a woman in her late teens or twenties in good health. What was sequenced was PBMCs.

The CDR3 spells CASSLISGGNGNEQFF. The CDR3 coding sequence is TGTGCCAGCAGCCTCATCAGCGGGGGGAATGGGAATGAGCAGTTCTTC. The V and J genes are TRBV11-3 and TRBJ2-1; 9 positions agree with TRBD2. The J segment lost 7 bases and the V segment lost 5 bases, leaving 12 bases of the junction unmatched. The CDR3 totals 16 residues. Germline V gene data show CDR1 as SGHNT and CDR2 as YENEEA.